The following is a T cell receptor (beta chain) sequence with its context. This CDR3 has 13 residues. This record belongs to a study of T cells expressing NK-cell markers. TCRdb reprocessed the 5' RACE reads and keeps a single row for each CDR3 protein, giving no DNA. The repertoire table contains about 410,000 distinct CDR3 sequences. V is TRBV12-3 or TRBV12-4 and J is TRBJ1-2. Sequencing input: blood T cells: a sorted CD56 or NKG2C T cell subset, CD4+ or CD8+ T cells, or bulk PBMC T cells (not recorded which). This clonotype originated in a woman aged 45-60 years in good health. CDR3 protein: CASCKGWQYGYTF.